These 32 T cell receptor beta chains share one sample of origin, sequenced in a study of T cell responses to AZD1222 COVID-19 vaccine (dated by TCRdb to about 2021). Library preparation used the immunoSEQ multiplex PCR assay. TCRdb provides this immuneACCESS table in a form limited to in-frame rearrangements. Some clones are lacking; in checked studies, under half of them reflect an unresolved V gene, and why the rest are absent is not known. Counted in this sample were around 99,000 clones; roughly 90% of them appeared once. Roughly 6.5% of the sample belongs to the ten largest clones. The sample's time point label, in plain terms: baseline before first vaccination. The sequencing used peripheral blood, collected on day 0 of AZD1222 vaccination. The receptors were sampled from an adult in good health.

Only one count was recorded for this clone. The chain combines TRBV11-2 with TRBJ2-7; D might be TRBD2 (6 bases). Germline loops: CDR1 SGHAT, CDR2 FQNNGV. The CDR3 covers 15 residues. The V gene lost 2 bases and the J gene lost 3 bases, with 14 bases spanning the gap. The CDR3 region has the DNA TGTGCCAGCAGCTTAACCGGGAGACAGTTCTACGAGCAGTACTTC. Protein sequence: CASSLTGRQFYEQYF. The variable domain in full, with the rest retrieved from reference TRBV11-2 and TRBJ2-7, is EAGVAQSPRYKIIEKRQSVAFWCNPISGHATLYWYQQILGQGPKLLIQFQNNGVVDDSQLPKDRFSAERLKGVDSTLKIQPAKLEDSAVYLCASSLTGRQFYEQYFGPGTRLTVT.

This clone was seen only once. This sequence joins TRBV9 and TRBJ1-4, with D tentatively TRBD1 (5 bases). Looked up from germline, CDR1 is SGDLS and CDR2 is YYNGEE. With 3 bases removed from V and 8 bases from J, the gap between germline ends came to 14 bases. The CDR3 loop spans 14 amino acids. The CDR3 nucleotides read TGTGCCAGCAGCGCCCCTGGGACGGGGGAAAAACTGTTTTTT. Protein product: CASSAPGTGEKLFF.

This chain links TRBV5-1 with TRBJ2-7; 7 bases line up with TRBD2. V lost 0 bases and J lost 0; bases outside the gene matches: 3. The CDR3 loop spans 15 amino acids. Germline-derived CDR1 and CDR2 are SGHRS and YFSETQ. The DNA of the CDR3 is TGCGCCAGCAGCTTGGATACTAGCGACTCCTACGAGCAGTACTTC. Its translation is CASSLDTSDSYEQYF.

In this sample, this clone turned up once. The chain uses TRBV5-1 and TRBJ2-1; TRBD2 agrees at 9 bases. V was pared by 5 bases and J by 7 bases, with 7 bases of the junction left unmatched. This CDR3 spans 14 amino acids. Germline V gene lookup returns CDR1 SGHRS and CDR2 YFSETQ. The CDR3 spells CASRVSGRGNEQFF. As DNA, the CDR3 is TGCGCCAGCAGGGTTAGCGGGAGAGGGAATGAGCAGTTCTTC. The entire variable domain, with the rest obtained from reference TRBV5-1 and TRBJ2-1, is as follows: KAGVTQTPRYLIKTRGQQVTLSCSPISGHRSVSWYQQTPGQGLQFLFEYFSETQRNKGNFPGRFSGRQFSNSRSEMNVSTLELGDSALYLCASRVSGRGNEQFFGPGTRLTVL.

This clone occurred a few times. The chain employs TRBV19 and TRBJ2-1; TRBD2 aligns across 9 bases. J lost 0 bases, V lost 5 bases, and 8 bases had no gene match. The CDR3 is made up of 17 amino acids. Germline V gene sequence: CDR1 LNHDA, CDR2 SQIVND (reference sequence). The CDR3 reads CASSDPRLAASYNEQFF. The DNA for the CDR3 is TGTGCCAGTAGTGACCCCAGACTAGCGGCCTCCTACAATGAGCAGTTCTTC.

This chain joins TRBV11-2 and TRBJ2-3, with D unresolved. Germline V lookup: CDR1 SGHAT, CDR2 FQNNGV. The CDR3 is 13 residues long. With 1 base removed from V and 10 bases from J, the gap between germline ends came to 12 bases. The CDR3 nucleotides read TGTGCCAGCAGCTTAGGGACCCCTTTCCCGCAGTATTTT. Protein: CASSLGTPFPQYF. The full variable domain, its missing parts supplied by reference TRBV11-2 and TRBJ2-3, is EAGVAQSPRYKIIEKRQSVAFWCNPISGHATLYWYQQILGQGPKLLIQFQNNGVVDDSQLPKDRFSAERLKGVDSTLKIQPAKLEDSAVYLCASSLGTPFPQYFGPGTRLTVL.

The CDR3 here is CASSPGVRLAVNSYNEQFF. The CDR3 DNA reads TGTGCCAGCAGCCCAGGGGTTCGTCTAGCGGTAAATTCCTACAATGAGCAGTTCTTC. This chain uses TRBV11-3 with TRBJ2-1; perhaps TRBD2 as D (7 bases). Trimming took off 5 bases at V and 1 base at J, with 24 bases between the two ends. The germline V gene has CDR1 SGHNT and CDR2 YENEEA. The CDR3 is 19 amino acids.

The V gene is TRBV7-9, the J gene TRBJ2-3, with D uncertain. V dropped 5 bases and J dropped 4 bases, with 16 bases sitting between them. Per germline, CDR1 SEHNR and CDR2 FQNEAQ (reference sequence). The CDR3 is 15 amino acids. The CDR3 region has the DNA TGTGCCAGCAGCCTCCCAGGACCCCAAGCAGATACGCAGTATTTT. It is translated as CASSLPGPQADTQYF.

This chain links TRBV18 with TRBJ2-3, with TRBD2 identical over 13 bases. V trimming: 2 bases; J trimming: 0 bases; junction bases outside the gene matches: 5. This CDR3 has 18 amino acids. The germline V gene encodes CDR1 KGHSH and CDR2 LQKENI. CDR3 amino acids: CASSPVGTSGASTDTQYF. CDR3 coding DNA: TGTGCCAGCTCACCAGTGGGGACTAGCGGGGCTAGCACAGATACGCAGTATTTT.

The V gene is TRBV6-5, the J gene TRBJ2-5, with D possibly being TRBD1 or TRBD2 (6 bases each). CDR1 and CDR2 (germline): MNHEY, SVGAGI. Trimming took 6 bases from V and 4 from J, leaving 18 bases between them. The CDR3 runs to 15 residues. CDR3: CASRGGKVGGETQYF. CDR3 bases: TGTGCCAGCAGGGGGGGCAAGGTAGGCGGAGAGACCCAGTACTTC.

The chain couples TRBV5-4 to TRBJ2-3, with TRBD2 matching 10 bases. The V gene end was trimmed by 1 base and the J gene end by 5 bases; junction bases not matched to a gene: 10. The germline V gene encodes CDR1 SGHNT and CDR2 YYREEE (reference sequence). CDR3 length equals 17 residues. The CDR3 sequence: CASSLLSLAGVVDTQYF. CDR3 sequence (DNA): TGTGCCAGCAGCTTGTTATCCCTAGCGGGAGTGGTAGATACGCAGTATTTT. Full variable domain (missing parts from reference TRBV5-4 and TRBJ2-3): ETGVTQSPTHLIKTRGQQVTLRCSSQSGHNTVSWYQQALGQGPQFIFQYYREEENGRGNFPPRFSGLQFPNYSSELNVNALELDDSALYLCASSLLSLAGVVDTQYFGPGTRLTVL.

In this sample, this clone turned up a few times. The CDR3 DNA reads TGTGCCTGGAGTCACTGGACGGGCAATGAGCAGTTCTTC. Its protein product is CAWSHWTGNEQFF. The chain joins TRBV30 to TRBJ2-1; D unresolved. The V gene's germline CDR1 is GTSNPN and CDR2 SVGIG (reference sequence). Trimming pared 2 bases from V and 6 bases from J, leaving 11 bases between. The length of the CDR3 is 13 residues.

V and J are TRBV25-1 and TRBJ2-5; TRBD1 matches 8 bases. CDR3 size: 14 residues. V dropped 4 bases and J dropped 5; count of bases not matched to a gene: 6. Germline CDR1 MGHDK, CDR2 SYGVNS. CDR3 DNA: TGTGCCAGCAGTGCCGACAGGGGTGGTGAGACCCAGTACTTC. This translates into CASSADRGGETQYF.

This clone was observed once. The chain carries TRBV25-1 and TRBJ2-6, with D perhaps matching TRBD2 (5 bases). The CDR3 is 16 residues long. V lost 7 bases and J 0 bases, leaving 13 bases between the germline ends. CDR1 MGHDK and CDR2 SYGVNS come from the germline V gene. Here the CDR3 reads CASTSAGSSGANVLTF. The CDR3 nucleotides are TGTGCCAGCACCTCCGCTGGGAGCTCTGGGGCCAACGTCCTGACTTTC.

J is TRBJ1-4 and V is TRBV5-1; TRBD1 matches at 8 bases. The V gene's germline CDR1 is SGHRS and CDR2 YFSETQ. The length of the CDR3 is 17 residues. Losses at the gene ends were 4 bases for V and 0 bases for J; bases not matched to a gene: 8. DNA of the CDR3: TGCGCCAGCAGCCCGGGACAGGCAGTTGCAACTAATGAAAAACTGTTTTTT. Protein product: CASSPGQAVATNEKLFF.

This clone was detected only a few times. This sequence joins TRBV11-2 and TRBJ1-1; D perhaps matches TRBD1 (5 bases). Looked up from germline, CDR1 is SGHAT and CDR2 is FQNNGV. Trimming removed 5 bases at V and 5 bases at J, with 9 bases between. The CDR3 spans 12 residues. The CDR3 here is CASSGGKTEAFF. The CDR3 coding sequence is TGTGCCAGCAGCGGGGGGAAGACTGAAGCTTTCTTT. Full variable domain (rest looked up from reference TRBV11-2 and TRBJ1-1): EAGVAQSPRYKIIEKRQSVAFWCNPISGHATLYWYQQILGQGPKLLIQFQNNGVVDDSQLPKDRFSAERLKGVDSTLKIQPAKLEDSAVYLCASSGGKTEAFFGQGTRLTVV.

The chain employs TRBV19 and TRBJ2-7; 9 bases map to TRBD1. The CDR3 runs to 12 residues. V was clipped by 6 bases and J by 3 bases; unmatched bases: 0. CDR1 and CDR2 (germline): LNHDA, SQIVND (reference sequence). Here the CDR3 reads CASRDRGYEQYF. Written as DNA, the CDR3 is TGTGCCAGTAGGGACAGGGGCTACGAGCAGTACTTC.

CDR3 sequence (DNA): TGTGCCAGCAGTGACTCGGGGACAGGGCACCCCCAAGAGACCCAGTACTTC. As protein: CASSDSGTGHPQETQYF. The chain carries TRBV27 and TRBJ2-5; 9 nucleotides match TRBD1. This CDR3 is built from 17 residues. V was pared by 5 bases and J by 1 base, with 11 bases of the junction left unmatched. Per germline, CDR1 MNHEY and CDR2 SMNVEV (reference sequence).

This clone was counted a few times. The chain links TRBV19 to TRBJ2-1; D perhaps matches TRBD1 (6 bases). Germline CDR1 LNHDA, CDR2 SQIVND (reference sequence). This CDR3 spans 16 amino acids. V was trimmed by 6 bases and J by 0 bases, leaving 15 bases between them. The DNA of the CDR3 is TGTGCCAGTAGAGGACAGACAGAAAGCTCCTACAATGAGCAGTTCTTC. Translated, it gives CASRGQTESSYNEQFF.

The chain combines TRBV7-2 with TRBJ2-3; D gene ambiguous. The germline V gene has CDR1 SGHTA and CDR2 FQGNSA. This CDR3 is built from 19 residues. The ends were cut back, 3 bases at V and 0 bases at J, with 22 bases in the middle. DNA of the CDR3: TGTGCCAGCAGCTTTGAAGCCTTCGTCTGGCGTAGTAGCACAGATACGCAGTATTTT. Amino acid sequence: CASSFEAFVWRSSTDTQYF.

The chain is built from TRBV2 and TRBJ2-7; D possibly uses TRBD1 or TRBD2 (6 bases each). CDR1 and CDR2 from the germline V gene are SNHLY and FYNNEI. The V end lost 6 bases, the J end lost 6 bases, and 24 bases lay between the germline ends. This CDR3 spans 16 amino acids. CDR3 sequence (DNA): TGTGCCAGCAGGGGGGAGGCAGGGGCGCCCTCGGGCGAGCAGTACTTC. Protein: CASRGEAGAPSGEQYF.

The V and J genes are TRBV11-3 and TRBJ1-2, with D possibly being TRBD1 (6 bases). Trimming took 3 bases from V and 6 from J, leaving 11 bases between them. CDR3 length: 13 residues. Germline V gene lookup returns CDR1 SGHNT and CDR2 YENEEA. The CDR3 protein is CASSLSRGDGYTF. CDR3 sequence (DNA): TGTGCCAGCAGCTTGTCGAGGGGGGATGGCTACACCTTC.

V usage is TRBV21-1 and J usage is TRBJ2-7; the table's TRBD1 call for D was not verified on the DNA. TRBV21-1 constitutes a pseudogene. This CDR3 spans 16 amino acids. CDR3 sequence: CASSNGPDRGAYEQYF. CDR3 coding DNA: TGTGCCAGCAGCAATGGCCCGGACAGGGGCGCCTACGAGCAGTACTTC.

The chain couples TRBV5-5 to TRBJ1-1; D remains unclear. Germline-derived CDR1 and CDR2 are SGHKS and YYEKEE (reference sequence). CDR3 length equals 15 residues. Trimming took 0 bases from V and 0 from J, leaving 9 bases between them. The DNA for the CDR3 is TGTGCCAGCAGCTTGGAACCGCGTATGAACACTGAAGCTTTCTTT. Translating it yields CASSLEPRMNTEAFF.

The V call is TRBV30, the J call TRBJ1-2, with 7 bases matching TRBD1. Trimming at V came to 3 bases and at J to 7 bases, leaving 8 bases not matched to a gene. This CDR3 comprises 13 residues. Germline V gives CDR1 GTSNPN, CDR2 SVGIG (reference sequence). The CDR3 protein is CAWSIRGMFGYTF. The CDR3 DNA follows: TGTGCCTGGAGCATCAGGGGGATGTTTGGCTACACCTTC. Complete variable domain (other parts from reference TRBV30 and TRBJ1-2): SQTIHQWPATLVQPVGSPLSLECTVEGTSNPNLYWYRQAAGRGLQLLFYSVGIGQISSEVPQNLSASRPQDRQFILSSKKLLLSDSGFYLCAWSIRGMFGYTFGSGTRLTVV.

The chain carries TRBV6-1 and TRBJ1-1; D not resolved. V lost 3 bases and J lost 1, with 12 bases in between. This CDR3 is built from 15 residues. Looked up from germline, CDR1 is MNHNS and CDR2 is SASEGT. The CDR3 DNA is TGTGCCAGCAGTGAGATGGGGTACGAGAACACTGAAGCTTTCTTT. This translates into CASSEMGYENTEAFF.

The chain combines TRBV27 with TRBJ2-5; TRBD2 is a possible D gene (6 bases). There are 13 residues in the CDR3. Germline-derived CDR1 and CDR2 are MNHEY and SMNVEV (reference sequence). The V end lost 5 bases, the J end lost 7 bases, and 14 bases lay between the germline ends. Here the CDR3 DNA reads TGTGCCAGCAGTCCAGCCCTGGAGGGGACCCAGTACTTC. As protein: CASSPALEGTQYF.

The chain is built from TRBV19 and TRBJ1-2, with 8 bases that match TRBD1. This CDR3 region has 14 residues. The junction had 9 bases not matched to a gene; V was cut back by 6 bases and J by 6 bases. In germline, CDR1 is LNHDA, CDR2 SQIVND (reference sequence). CDR3 residues: CASRRQGSWDGYTF. CDR3 nucleotide sequence: TGTGCCAGTAGAAGACAGGGGAGTTGGGATGGCTACACCTTC.

The chain uses TRBV11-3 and TRBJ2-1, with 8 bases that match TRBD2. Per germline, CDR1 SGHNT and CDR2 YENEEA. J gave up 0 bases and V 5 bases, and 3 bases lay outside the gene matches. The CDR3 runs 15 residues. The CDR3 sequence: CASSDSGSSYNEQFF. DNA for the CDR3: TGTGCCAGCAGCGACAGCGGGAGCTCCTACAATGAGCAGTTCTTC.

This sequence joins TRBV4-1 and TRBJ2-7; D is unresolved. Trimming removed 1 base at V and 3 bases at J, with 10 bases between. The CDR3 is 14 amino acids. From germline, CDR1 is MGHRA and CDR2 YSYEKL. The CDR3, as DNA: TGCGCCAGCAGCCAAGGGACGTGGGACTACGAGCAGTACTTC. Its translation is CASSQGTWDYEQYF.

The V and J genes are TRBV7-9 and TRBJ1-4, with a tentative D call TRBD1 (5 bases). The CDR3 spans 16 residues. CDR1 and CDR2 from the germline V gene are SEHNR and FQNEAQ (reference sequence). V was clipped by 0 bases and J by 3 bases, with 11 bases between them. CDR3 sequence reads: CASSLAPQGANEKLFF. The CDR3 DNA follows: TGTGCCAGCAGCTTAGCCCCCCAGGGAGCTAATGAAAAACTGTTTTTT.

V gene TRBV19 combines with J gene TRBJ2-1, with 13 bases that match TRBD2. The CDR3 totals 16 residues. V dropped 5 bases and J dropped 2; count of bases not matched to a gene: 3. Germline CDR1 and CDR2: LNHDA and SQIVND (reference sequence). The CDR3 DNA reads TGTGCCAGTAGTTCGGGACTAGCGGGAACCTACAATGAGCAGTTCTTC. Translated, it gives CASSSGLAGTYNEQFF. Full variable domain (outside the CDR3, taken from reference TRBV19 and TRBJ2-1): DGGITQSPKYLFRKEGQNVTLSCEQNLNHDAMYWYRQDPGQGLRLIYYSQIVNDFQKGDIAEGYSVSREKKESFPLTVTSAQKNPTAFYLCASSSGLAGTYNEQFFGPGTRLTVL.